The 21 T cell receptor beta chains below were found in one sample sequenced in a study of blood T cell repertoires in COVID-19. The protocol was immunoSEQ multiplex PCR, while the TCRdb copy is restricted to in-frame clones and leaves out a portion. The table has about 160,000 clones, around nine tenths seen once. Specimen: peripheral blood. Source of these receptors: a man in his 60s with COVID-19, enrolled during active disease.

The chain links TRBV6-1 to TRBJ1-4, with 9 bases lining up with TRBD1. CDR3 size: 17 residues. Germline V gene lookup returns CDR1 MNHNS and CDR2 SASEGT. The V and J ends lost 3 bases and 10 bases, in that order; junction bases with no gene match: 15. In nucleotides, the CDR3 is TGTGCCAGCAGTGAGGTACAGGGGGCTGGAGGGGCAGTAAAACTGTTTTTT. Its translation is CASSEVQGAGGAVKLFF.

The gene calls are TRBV7-9 and TRBJ2-1, with 7 bases fitting TRBD1. There are 14 residues in the CDR3. Germline CDR1 and CDR2: SEHNR and FQNEAQ (reference sequence). V shed 3 bases, J shed 9 bases, and the junction held 8 bases outside the gene matches. DNA of the CDR3: TGTGCCAGCAGCTTCGGACCCAACAGGGGTGAGCAGTTCTTC. It translates to CASSFGPNRGEQFF. Combining the CDR3 with reference TRBV7-9 and TRBJ2-1 gives the whole variable domain DTGVSQNPRHKITKRGQNVTFRCDPISEHNRLYWYRQTLGQGPEFLTYFQNEAQLEKSRLLSDRFSAERPKGSFSTLEIQRTEQGDSAMYLCASSFGPNRGEQFFGPGTRLTVL.

The chain employs TRBV10-3 and TRBJ1-1; D is unresolved. CDR3 length equals 13 residues. The germline V gene has CDR1 ENHRY and CDR2 SYGVKD. V was clipped by 4 bases and J by 0 bases, with 6 bases between them. Written as DNA, the CDR3 is TGTGCCATCAGTGCAAATCTGAACACTGAAGCTTTCTTT. Its translation is CAISANLNTEAFF.

Only one count was recorded for this clone. This chain joins TRBV18 and TRBJ1-1; 7 bases are shared with TRBD1. The germline gives CDR1 KGHSH, CDR2 LQKENI. Trimming took 4 bases from V and 3 from J; bases not matched to a gene: 8. This CDR3 has 15 residues. In nucleotides, the CDR3 is TGTGCCAGCTCACAGGGGATTACAGGGGACACTGAAGCTTTCTTT. Its translation: CASSQGITGDTEAFF.

The J gene is TRBJ2-2, the V gene TRBV18; D possibly corresponds to TRBD1 (6 bases). The CDR3 runs 15 residues. Trimming left V 8 bases short and J 4 bases short, with 17 bases between. CDR1 and CDR2 (germline): KGHSH, LQKENI. CDR3 DNA sequence: TGTGCCAGCCTCACTCGGCAGGGGAGCACCGGGGAGCTGTTTTTT. It yields the protein CASLTRQGSTGELFF.

This rearrangement joins TRBV6-2 or TRBV6-3 to TRBJ1-4, with 12 bases lining up with TRBD1. Trimming took 3 bases from V and 8 from J; bases not matched to a gene: 7. Germline loops: CDR1 MNHEY, CDR2 SVGEGT. This CDR3 region has 16 residues. In nucleotides, the CDR3 is TGTGCCAGCAGTTATCCGGGACAGGGGGCGCCGGAAAAACTGTTTTTT. Its protein product is CASSYPGQGAPEKLFF.

J is TRBJ2-2 and V is TRBV7-2, with 8 bases fitting TRBD1. The length of the CDR3 is 14 residues. Germline V lookup: CDR1 SGHTA, CDR2 FQGNSA. V lost 5 bases, J lost 7 bases, and 6 bases stayed unmatched. DNA for the CDR3: TGTGCCAGCAGCCGGACAGGGTGGAGCGGGGAGCTGTTTTTT. It encodes CASSRTGWSGELFF.

This rearrangement joins TRBV18 to TRBJ1-5; 9 bases map to TRBD1. Germline V CDR1 and CDR2: KGHSH, LQKENI. V lost 3 bases to trimming and J lost 1 base; unmatched junction nucleotides: 4. The CDR3 spans 16 residues. CDR3: CASSPRDRASNQPQHF. CDR3 DNA sequence: TGTGCCAGCTCACCTCGGGACAGGGCGAGCAATCAGCCCCAGCATTTT.

This clone came up a few times. The chain uses TRBV6-6 and TRBJ1-3; 10 bases map to TRBD1. V was pared by 5 bases and J by 5 bases, with 15 bases of the junction left unmatched. CDR1 is MNHNY and CDR2 is SVGAGI in the germline V gene (reference sequence). CDR3 length: 18 amino acids. The CDR3 region has the DNA TGTGCCAGCAGTCGACTGTCCGGGACAGGGGTGAGCAGAAACACCATATATTTT. Amino acid sequence: CASSRLSGTGVSRNTIYF.

This chain uses TRBV11-2 with TRBJ1-4; 10 bases line up with TRBD1. The J segment lost 8 bases and the V segment lost 5 bases, leaving 8 bases of the junction unmatched. The CDR3 consists of 15 residues. Germline CDR1 reads SGHAT; CDR2 reads FQNNGV. In DNA, the CDR3 is TGTGCCAGCAGCCCTTGGACAGGGGGAGGCGAAAAACTGTTTTTT. This encodes CASSPWTGGGEKLFF. Full variable domain (remainder filled in from reference TRBV11-2 and TRBJ1-4): EAGVAQSPRYKIIEKRQSVAFWCNPISGHATLYWYQQILGQGPKLLIQFQNNGVVDDSQLPKDRFSAERLKGVDSTLKIQPAKLEDSAVYLCASSPWTGGGEKLFFGSGTQLSVL.

The chain joins TRBV4-3 to TRBJ2-1, with 7 bases fitting TRBD2. In germline, CDR1 is LGHNA, CDR2 YSLEER. The CDR3 spans 16 residues. V lost 1 base and J lost 9; bases outside the gene matches: 12. Here the CDR3 DNA reads TGCGCCAGCAGCCAAGTCGCGGGAGCTATATTAGGTGAGCAGTTCTTC. This gives the protein CASSQVAGAILGEQFF.

The V gene is TRBV6-5, the J gene TRBJ2-3; weak D call: TRBD1 (5 bases). Germline V lookup: CDR1 MNHEY, CDR2 SVGAGI. V lost 6 bases and J 4 bases, leaving 11 bases between the germline ends. The CDR3 runs to 13 residues. CDR3 protein: CASRMGQADTQYF. The DNA for the CDR3 is TGTGCCAGCAGAATGGGGCAGGCAGATACGCAGTATTTT.

V and J are TRBV19 and TRBJ1-6, with D tentatively TRBD1 (5 bases). The V gene lost 2 bases and the J gene lost 9 bases, with 17 bases spanning the gap. Per germline, CDR1 LNHDA and CDR2 SQIVND (reference sequence). The CDR3 runs 16 residues. The CDR3 DNA sequence: TGTGCCAGTAGTATACGGGATGGAGTGGGGGGTTCACCCCTCCACTTT. This gives the protein CASSIRDGVGGSPLHF.

The chain employs TRBV5-5 and TRBJ2-1; 10 bases are shared with TRBD1. V lost 0 bases, J lost 9 bases, and 12 bases stayed unmatched. CDR1 is SGHKS and CDR2 is YYEKEE in the germline V gene (reference sequence). The CDR3 runs to 17 residues. DNA for the CDR3: TGTGCCAGCAGCTTGGCCATAGGGACAGGGGAGAATGGTGAGCAGTTCTTC. This translates into CASSLAIGTGENGEQFF.

The J gene is TRBJ1-4, the V gene TRBV18; 8 bases fit TRBD1. V lost 5 bases, J lost 3 bases, and 11 bases stayed unmatched. Germline V CDR1 and CDR2: KGHSH, LQKENI. The CDR3 has 17 amino acids. The CDR3 nucleotides read TGTGCCAGCTCAGCCGGGACAGGAGTCGAGGCTAATGAAAAACTGTTTTTT. This gives the protein CASSAGTGVEANEKLFF.

The chain combines TRBV6-4 with TRBJ1-2; 7 nucleotides align to TRBD1. Germline loops: CDR1 MRHNA, CDR2 SNTAGT. CDR3 length: 14 residues. V was pared by 6 bases and J by 6 bases, with 10 bases of the junction left unmatched. DNA for the CDR3: TGTGCCAGCAGCCCATTTACAGGGGATCATGGCTACACCTTC. The encoded protein is CASSPFTGDHGYTF.

The V gene is TRBV27, the J gene TRBJ2-7; possibly TRBD2 for D (7 bases). CDR3 length: 14 residues. Trimming took off 9 bases at V and 0 bases at J, with 15 bases between the two ends. Germline V gives CDR1 MNHEY, CDR2 SMNVEV (reference sequence). The CDR3 region is CASRRAGASYEQYF. The CDR3 nucleotides are TGTGCCAGTCGCAGGGCGGGGGCCTCCTACGAGCAGTACTTC.

The chain uses TRBV28 and TRBJ1-4; D remains unclear. The germline V and J ends were trimmed by 1 base and 7 bases, with 4 bases remaining between them. The CDR3 covers 12 residues. Germline CDR1 MDHEN, CDR2 SYDVKM. The CDR3 reads CASSLFREKLFF. The DNA for the CDR3 is TGTGCCAGCAGTTTATTCCGTGAAAAACTGTTTTTT. Full variable domain (missing parts from reference TRBV28 and TRBJ1-4): DVKVTQSSRYLVKRTGEKVFLECVQDMDHENMFWYRQDPGLGLRLIYFSYDVKMKEKGDIPEGYSVSREKKERFSLILESASTNQTSMYLCASSLFREKLFFGSGTQLSVL.

The chain carries TRBV7-2 and TRBJ2-2; 7 nucleotides match TRBD2. There are 15 residues in the CDR3. Germline V gene data show CDR1 as SGHTA and CDR2 as FQGNSA. The V gene end was trimmed by 6 bases and the J gene end by 2 bases; junction bases not matched to a gene: 6. The CDR3 nucleotides read TGTGCCAGCAGGGGAGGGACGGGAAACACCGGGGAGCTGTTTTTT. This codes for CASRGGTGNTGELFF.

The DNA of the CDR3 is TGTGCCAGCAGCTTAGGGGGACAGGGAATTTCCGAGACCCAGTACTTC. Amino acid sequence: CASSLGGQGISETQYF. The chain uses TRBV7-2 and TRBJ2-5; 9 nucleotides line up with TRBD1. This CDR3 spans 16 amino acids. Trimming removed 1 base from V and 5 bases from J; junction bases left unmatched: 8. Germline values: CDR1 SGHTA, CDR2 FQGNSA.

The V and J genes are TRBV7-2 and TRBJ2-1; possibly TRBD2 for D (5 bases). Per germline, CDR1 SGHTA and CDR2 FQGNSA. CDR3 length equals 14 residues. The V gene lost 4 bases and the J gene lost 6 bases, with 13 bases spanning the gap. This CDR3 reads CASSSGLVSNEQFF. Here the CDR3 DNA reads TGTGCCAGCAGCTCCGGACTCGTTAGCAATGAGCAGTTCTTC.